The clone carrying this TCR beta chain has only a few counts. Its antigen remains unknown. The data stem from a study of CD8 T cells in ankylosing spondylitis. TCRdb fed the 5' RACE reads into MiXCR, producing one record per CDR3 protein. The repertoire holds about 360,000 distinct CDR3 sequences, with roughly 20% as singletons. Whole-study results and caveats: A motif in TCR beta, a set of roughly 8 highly homologous variants, appeared characteristic of ankylosing spondylitis blood.

Germline V gives CDR1 LGHNA, CDR2 YNFKEQ. Trimming removed 1 base from V and 7 bases from J; junction bases left unmatched: 8. The CDR3 is made up of 16 amino acids. Sequenced material: blood, either unsorted or a sorted T cell fraction (not recorded which). The gene calls are TRBV4-2 and TRBJ2-2; 8 bases are a match to TRBD1. The source is a male donor with ankylosing spondylitis or in good health (not recorded which). In DNA, the CDR3 is TGTGCCAGCAGCCAAGTTCAGGGGGCCTTAGTCGGGGAGCTGTTTTTT. It is translated as CASSQVQGALVGELFF.